This TCR beta chain was recorded in a study of T-cell memory formation after mild COVID-19. Study-level background: Largely donor-specific TCR clusters were found. Findings and caveats of the study: The appearance of some responding clones in pre-infection memory suggested that cross-reactive memory joined. While clones contracting from day 15 to 85 were balanced between CD4 and CD8, later expanders leaned CD4+. CD4+ clones that contracted lay mainly in CM and EM; CD8+ ones lay in EMRA.

This clonotype was seen a handful of times. The antigen is not known. V dropped 4 bases and J dropped 2; count of bases not matched to a gene: 4. The CDR3 runs to 16 residues. The germline gives CDR1 SGHAT, CDR2 FQNNGV. TCRdb re-analysed the 5' RACE reads in MiXCR, keeping a single row per CDR3 protein. The sample shows 350,000 to 550,000 distinct CDR3 sequences, 18% of them seen only once. Source material: PBMCs or a T cell subset sorted from them (not recorded which). The chain is built from TRBV11-2 and TRBJ2-3; 12 nucleotides match TRBD2. The sequence was obtained from a man between 18 and 29 years old who had mild COVID-19 (a few samples of this study predate the infection). Cell type and time point are not known. The CDR3 spells CASSSLAGGFTDTQYF. The CDR3 DNA sequence: TGTGCCAGCAGCTCACTAGCGGGGGGTTTCACAGATACGCAGTATTTT.